Described below is a single TCR beta chain sequence and its context. TCR libraries were built in bulk with a published protocol and specific TCR primers. A single record per CDR3 protein comes from TCRdb applying MiXCR to the PCR reads. Of approximately 500,000 distinct CDR3 sequences in the sample, 25% were seen once. The sample comes from a study of molecular identifiers for immune sequencing clone quantification. This CDR3 is 13 amino acids long. J gave up 8 bases and V 3 bases, and 3 bases lay outside the gene matches. Germline loops: CDR1 SQVTM, CDR2 ANQGSEA. The sequence was collected from a human donor in good health. Some libraries in this study had Jurkat cell RNA spiked in. What was sequenced was naive CD8+ T cells from blood, with Jurkat cell RNA spiked in. As for subset: FACS-sorted CD8+CD4-CCR7+CD45RA+ naive T cells. The chain recombines TRBV29-1 with TRBJ2-1; 11 nucleotides match TRBD2. The CDR3 DNA reads as TGCAGCGTTGAGGTAGCGGGGGGGCATGAGCAGTTCTTC. Its protein is CSVEVAGGHEQFF.